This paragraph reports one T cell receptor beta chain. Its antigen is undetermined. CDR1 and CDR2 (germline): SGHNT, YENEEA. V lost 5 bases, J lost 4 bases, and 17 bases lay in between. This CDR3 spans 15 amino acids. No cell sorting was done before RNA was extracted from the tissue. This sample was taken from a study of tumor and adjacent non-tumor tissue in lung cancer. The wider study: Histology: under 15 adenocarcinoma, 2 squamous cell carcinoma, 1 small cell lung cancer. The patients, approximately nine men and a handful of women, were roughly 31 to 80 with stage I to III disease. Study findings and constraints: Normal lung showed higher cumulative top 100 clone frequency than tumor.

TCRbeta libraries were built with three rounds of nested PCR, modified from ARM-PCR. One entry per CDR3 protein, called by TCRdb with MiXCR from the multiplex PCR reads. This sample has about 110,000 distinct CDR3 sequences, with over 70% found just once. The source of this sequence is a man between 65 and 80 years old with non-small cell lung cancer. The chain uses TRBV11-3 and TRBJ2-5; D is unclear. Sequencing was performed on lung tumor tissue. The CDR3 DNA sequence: TGTGCCAGCAGCAAGACCCAAACCACTCTAGAGACCCAGTACTTC. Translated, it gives CASSKTQTTLETQYF.